This T cell receptor beta chain was sequenced during a study of T-cell memory formation after mild COVID-19. The germline CDR1 and CDR2 sequences are DFQATT and SNEGSKA (reference sequence). Deletions cut 0 bases from V and 5 bases from J, with 16 bases between. The CDR3 is 15 amino acids. Worth noting for this clonotype: The antigen remains unidentified.

Notes on the study in general: In pre-infection memory, a portion of responding clones appeared, which suggested that cross-reactive memory joined. For contracting clones, CD4+ ones sat mainly in CM and EM, CD8+ in EMRA. Contracting clones, day 15 to 85, had balanced CD4/CD8, and later expanders favored CD4+.

The 5'RACE method, run with constant-segment primers, produced TCR alpha and TCR beta cDNA libraries (carrying sample barcodes and UMIs). Each CDR3 protein gets one entry after TCRdb re-called the 5' RACE reads with MiXCR. Of around 320,000 distinct CDR3 sequences in the sample, roughly a fifth are singletons; the top ten hold roughly 21%. The source of this sequence is a man aged 18 to 35 who had mild COVID-19 (a few samples of this study predate the infection). Cell type and time point are not known. Sequencing was carried out using PBMCs or a T cell subset sorted from them (not recorded which). J is TRBJ1-1 and V is TRBV20-1; D remains ambiguous. The CDR3 DNA reads TGCAGTGCTAGAGATCCGTCTTCGGGGTTAACTGAAGCTTTCTTT. It codes for CSARDPSSGLTEAFF.